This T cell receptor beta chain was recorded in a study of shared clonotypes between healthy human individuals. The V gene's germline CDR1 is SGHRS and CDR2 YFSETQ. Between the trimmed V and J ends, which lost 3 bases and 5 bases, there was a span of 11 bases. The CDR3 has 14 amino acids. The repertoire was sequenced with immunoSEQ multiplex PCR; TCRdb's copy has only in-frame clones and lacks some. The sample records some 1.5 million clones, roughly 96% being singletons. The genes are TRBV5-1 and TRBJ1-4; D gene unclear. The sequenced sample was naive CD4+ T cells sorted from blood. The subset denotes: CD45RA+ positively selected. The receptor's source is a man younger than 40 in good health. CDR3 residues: CASSYEGLNEKLFF. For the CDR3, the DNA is TGCGCCAGCAGCTATGAGGGCCTCAATGAAAAACTGTTTTTT.